This is a list of T cell receptor beta chains from one sample in a study of cytomegalovirus exposure and HLA in healthy donors. Assay used: immunoSEQ multiplex PCR; TCRdb lists only in-frame clones, some missing. The sample gives about 82,000 clones, roughly 70% of which show up once; 9.1% is in the top ten. Sequenced input: PBMCs. All receptors come from a man aged 40-49 years in good health and CMV-seropositive. Both conserved end residues are trimmed from each CDR3. Fields, in order: J gene, CDR3 length, V gene, CDR3 protein.

J: TRBJ2-5
length: 13
V: TRBV7-2
CDR3: ASSPSPGQFATQY

J: TRBJ2-2
length: 12
V: TRBV29-1
CDR3: SVDKGGAGGELF

J: TRBJ1-4
length: 12
V: TRBV19
CDR3: ATLPGQGDEKLF

J: TRBJ2-7
length: 12
V: TRBV28
CDR3: ASSLGLRTYEQY

J: TRBJ2-7
length: 14
V: TRBV5-1
CDR3: ASSLAEVTGLREQY

J: TRBJ1-1
length: 12
V: TRBV4-1
CDR3: ASSQDRGSTEAF

J: TRBJ1-4
length: 13
V: TRBV6-1
CDR3: ASSDIRGRREKLF

J: TRBJ2-2
length: 15
V: TRBV15
CDR3: ATSRDRTGVVSGELF

J: TRBJ1-2
length: 13
V: TRBV6-1
CDR3: ASSERTGGTSGYT

J: TRBJ1-1
length: 12
V: TRBV18
CDR3: ASSPGGEGTEAF

J: TRBJ1-1
length: 11
V: TRBV5-4
CDR3: ASSPLQDAEAF

J: TRBJ2-7
length: 14
V: TRBV19
CDR3: ASSGEGGTGSYEQY

J: TRBJ2-1
length: 12
V: TRBV10-2
CDR3: ATPDRVAYNEQF

J: TRBJ2-5
length: 12
V: TRBV11-2
CDR3: ASSLGPGGETQY

J: TRBJ1-6
length: 15
V: TRBV10-2
CDR3: ASRNERGWSYNAPLH

J: TRBJ2-7
length: 12
V: TRBV19
CDR3: ASSPPGQGGEQY

J: TRBJ2-4
length: 11
V: TRBV7-2
CDR3: ASSLGQRNIQY

J: TRBJ2-7
length: 10
V: TRBV6-5
CDR3: ASNRGGGEQY

J: TRBJ2-1
length: 13
V: TRBV5-4
CDR3: ASSFPGTVGNEQF

J: TRBJ2-1
length: 12
V: TRBV2
CDR3: ASNLGAGTNEQF

J: TRBJ1-1
length: 11
V: TRBV5-1
CDR3: ASSLGTVNEAF

J: TRBJ2-1
length: 12
V: TRBV2
CDR3: ASTGLAGGNEQF

J: TRBJ2-3
length: 14
V: TRBV13
CDR3: ASRYRGASTPDTQY

J: TRBJ2-2
length: 16
V: TRBV19
CDR3: ASSRTSGADINTGELF

J: .
length: 9
V: TRBV19
CDR3: ASTSGYEQY

J: TRBJ2-5
length: 11
V: TRBV7-7
CDR3: ASSPQSQETQY

J: TRBJ2-7
length: 14
V: TRBV19
CDR3: ASRTLAGGHAYEQY

J: TRBJ1-6
length: 16
V: TRBV4-1
CDR3: ASSRLLSGTPYNSPLH

J: TRBJ1-2
length: 13
V: TRBV5-6
CDR3: ASSGTGTGHYGYT

J: TRBJ1-2
length: 13
V: TRBV5-6
CDR3: ASSLAARHNYGYT

J: TRBJ1-3
length: 12
V: TRBV5-1
CDR3: ASSTQGAGNTIY

J: TRBJ2-1
length: 16
V: TRBV5-1
CDR3: ASSLDWDRGGPYNEQF

J: TRBJ1-2
length: 12
V: TRBV7-8
CDR3: ASSLDRGQGGYT

J: TRBJ1-2
length: 13
V: TRBV7-2
CDR3: ASSPRAGTGNGYT

J: TRBJ2-2
length: 13
V: TRBV19
CDR3: ASSMGLAGVGELF

J: TRBJ2-5
length: 14
V: TRBV5-1
CDR3: ASCPTGLANQETQY

J: TRBJ1-2
length: 12
V: TRBV6-5
CDR3: ASSDRVKGYGYT

J: TRBJ1-5
length: 15
V: TRBV7-9
CDR3: ASSLDPAGSSNQPQH

J: TRBJ1-2
length: 12
V: TRBV11-2
CDR3: ASSLRRIGYGYT

J: TRBJ2-5
length: 12
V: TRBV6-1
CDR3: ASSEDSLQETQY

J: TRBJ2-7
length: 12
V: TRBV15
CDR3: ATSRDISRHEQY

J: TRBJ1-1
length: 10
V: TRBV6-5
CDR3: ASSYRGAEAF

J: TRBJ2-3
length: 9
V: TRBV6-5
CDR3: ASAGEDTQY